Each of the 8 T cell receptor beta chains below was sequenced from the same sample in a study of blood T cell repertoires in COVID-19. Only in-frame clones appear in the TCRdb table, and some are missing; sequencing was by immunoSEQ multiplex PCR. There are nearly 90,000 clones in the sample; roughly 70% occur only once, and about 15% lies in the top ten. Sequenced sample: peripheral blood. The receptors originated from an elderly woman with acute or convalescent COVID-19.

This clone was recorded only once. The chain links TRBV5-1 to TRBJ2-1; 11 nucleotides line up with TRBD1. The V gene end was trimmed by 6 bases and the J gene end by 6 bases; junction bases not matched to a gene: 8. The CDR3 consists of 15 residues. Germline values: CDR1 SGHRS, CDR2 YFSETQ. CDR3 sequence (DNA): TGCGCCAGCACCCGAGACGGGACAGGGGGCAATGAGCAGTTCTTC. This translates into CASTRDGTGGNEQFF.

The rearrangement joins TRBV4-1 to TRBJ1-2, with 9 bases that match TRBD1. CDR3 length: 15 residues. The V gene's germline CDR1 is MGHRA and CDR2 YSYEKL. V dropped 1 base and J dropped 8; count of bases not matched to a gene: 8. The CDR3 reads CASSQAAPGQGGYTF. CDR3 coding DNA: TGCGCCAGCAGCCAAGCCGCCCCGGGACAGGGCGGCTACACCTTC.

This chain joins TRBV12-3 or TRBV12-4 and TRBJ1-1; D gene ambiguous. Deletions cut 6 bases from V and 0 bases from J, with 8 bases between. The CDR3 covers 13 residues. The CDR3 is CASSEYMNTEAFF. CDR3 nucleotides: TGTGCCAGCAGCGAATACATGAACACTGAAGCTTTCTTT.

The chain recombines TRBV7-2 with TRBJ1-1, with 7 bases fitting TRBD1. V lost 1 base, J lost 6 bases, and 5 bases stayed unmatched. The CDR3 is 14 residues long. Germline V lookup: CDR1 SGHTA, CDR2 FQGNSA. This CDR3 reads CASSLVFTGAEAFF. CDR3 in DNA: TGTGCCAGCAGCTTAGTTTTTACAGGGGCTGAAGCTTTCTTT.

V is TRBV19 and J is TRBJ1-1, with a weak D call TRBD1 (5 bases). From germline, CDR1 is LNHDA and CDR2 SQIVND (reference sequence). V lost 5 bases and J lost 2, with 21 bases in between. The length of the CDR3 is 17 residues. The CDR3 loop reads CASSWKLLGLGNTEAFF. DNA of the CDR3: TGTGCCAGTAGTTGGAAGTTGTTGGGACTGGGAAACACTGAAGCTTTCTTT.

The rearrangement links TRBV28 to TRBJ1-6; no firm D call. Trimming took off 7 bases at V and 0 bases at J, with 10 bases between the two ends. This CDR3 comprises 15 residues. Germline CDR1 is MDHEN and CDR2 is SYDVKM. This chain's CDR3 is CASIPGSSYNSPLHF. The CDR3 DNA reads as TGTGCCAGCATTCCCGGGAGCTCCTATAATTCACCCCTCCACTTT.

This clone showed up many times. The chain couples TRBV25-1 to TRBJ1-1; unclear D gene. Trimming left V 2 bases short and J 4 bases short, with 11 bases between. CDR1 and CDR2 (germline): MGHDK, SYGVNS. The CDR3 sequence is 14 residues long. The DNA of the CDR3 is TGTGCCAGCAGTGAAGAGGGCCCGGGCACTGAAGCTTTCTTT. This sequence encodes CASSEEGPGTEAFF.

V is TRBV2 and J is TRBJ2-7; TRBD1 might be the D (5 bases). Trimming stripped 5 bases from V and 4 bases from J, with 9 bases between. CDR3 length: 12 residues. The V gene's germline CDR1 is SNHLY and CDR2 FYNNEI. The CDR3, as DNA: TGTGCCAGCAGTAGACAGCAGTACGAGCAGTACTTC. Translating gives CASSRQQYEQYF.